Listed below are T cell receptor beta chains from one sample, sequenced in a study of blood T cell repertoires in COVID-19. Clones were read by immunoSEQ multiplex PCR, and TCRdb kept only the in-frame ones, dropping some. Of 200,000 to 250,000 clones detected, approximately 77% appear once; the ten largest clones hold approximately 4%. Material for sequencing was peripheral blood. The receptors shown here come from a woman of 80 years or more with acute or convalescent COVID-19. The CDR3 runs from the conserved cysteine through the conserved F or W. Each record gives: D gene, V gene, clone size, J gene, CDR3 length, CDR3 DNA, CDR3 protein. A D gene is named only where the DNA matches it firmly. A row's size may be missing; if present it is once, few, many or a size class.

D gene: .
V gene: TRBV9
clone size: .
J gene: TRBJ1-2
CDR3 length: 14
CDR3 DNA: TGTGCCAGCAGCGTAACCGGGGGAGGGTCTGGCTACACCTTC
CDR3 protein: CASSVTGGGSGYTF

D gene: .
V gene: TRBV29-1
clone size: .
J gene: TRBJ1-2
CDR3 length: 12
CDR3 DNA: TGCAGCTTTAGACAGCAAAACTATGGCTACACCTTC
CDR3 protein: CSFRQQNYGYTF

D gene: TRBD1
V gene: TRBV5-4
clone size: .
J gene: TRBJ1-5
CDR3 length: 15
CDR3 DNA: TGTGCCAGCAGCTTGGATCAGGGGGCTCTGGAGCCCCAGCATTTT
CDR3 protein: CASSLDQGALEPQHF

D gene: .
V gene: TRBV6-6
clone size: .
J gene: TRBJ2-7
CDR3 length: 14
CDR3 DNA: TGTGCCAGCAGTTACAGGGCAGGGAACAACGAGCAGTACTTC
CDR3 protein: CASSYRAGNNEQYF

D gene: .
V gene: TRBV6-5
clone size: .
J gene: TRBJ1-5
CDR3 length: 14
CDR3 DNA: TGTGCCAGCAAGGAGGGACGGATTAATCAGCCCCAGCATTTT
CDR3 protein: CASKEGRINQPQHF

D gene: .
V gene: TRBV5-1
clone size: .
J gene: TRBJ1-3
CDR3 length: 16
CDR3 DNA: TGCGCCAGCAGCCTCGGACTCCCCTCCTCTGGAAACACCATATATTTT
CDR3 protein: CASSLGLPSSGNTIYF

D gene: .
V gene: TRBV11-3
clone size: .
J gene: TRBJ1-2
CDR3 length: 14
CDR3 DNA: TGTGCCAGCAGCCCCACAGGATTCCAAGCTGGCTACACCTTC
CDR3 protein: CASSPTGFQAGYTF

D gene: .
V gene: TRBV15
clone size: .
J gene: TRBJ1-5
CDR3 length: 16
CDR3 DNA: TGTGCCACCAGCAGAGTATCAGGGGCTAGCAATCAGCCCCAGCATTTT
CDR3 protein: CATSRVSGASNQPQHF

D gene: .
V gene: TRBV6-5
clone size: .
J gene: TRBJ1-4
CDR3 length: 15
CDR3 DNA: TGTGCCAGCAGTTACTCTCATGAGGGAGGGCCAAAACTGTTTTTT
CDR3 protein: CASSYSHEGGPKLFF

D gene: TRBD2
V gene: TRBV7-8
clone size: .
J gene: TRBJ2-3
CDR3 length: 13
CDR3 DNA: TGTGCCAGCAGCCCGGGACTAGCGGGTTCCCCGTATTTT
CDR3 protein: CASSPGLAGSPYF

D gene: .
V gene: TRBV25-1
clone size: .
J gene: TRBJ2-1
CDR3 length: 13
CDR3 DNA: TGTGCCAGCAGTGGTCGACTGGGCAATGAGCAGTTCTTC
CDR3 protein: CASSGRLGNEQFF

D gene: .
V gene: TRBV14
clone size: .
J gene: TRBJ1-6
CDR3 length: 17
CDR3 DNA: TGTGCCAGCAGCCAAGTCACAGGGTTCTCCTATAATTCACCCCTCCACTTT
CDR3 protein: CASSQVTGFSYNSPLHF

D gene: TRBD1
V gene: TRBV29-1
clone size: .
J gene: TRBJ2-7
CDR3 length: 14
CDR3 DNA: TGCAGCGGTACACACGGGACAGGGGCCAACGAGCAGTACTTC
CDR3 protein: CSGTHGTGANEQYF

D gene: .
V gene: TRBV7-9
clone size: .
J gene: TRBJ2-2
CDR3 length: 15
CDR3 DNA: TGTGCCAGCAGCGTCAGGGTGTCGGACACCGGGGAGCTGTTTTTT
CDR3 protein: CASSVRVSDTGELFF

D gene: .
V gene: TRBV2
clone size: .
J gene: TRBJ2-1
CDR3 length: 14
CDR3 DNA: TGTGCCAGCACTCCTCGGGGAGGCCGCAATGAGCAGTTCTTC
CDR3 protein: CASTPRGGRNEQFF

D gene: .
V gene: TRBV7-2
clone size: .
J gene: TRBJ1-4
CDR3 length: 15
CDR3 DNA: TGTGCCAGCAGCTTACGGTCAGGGGAGAATGAAAAACTGTTTTTT
CDR3 protein: CASSLRSGENEKLFF

D gene: TRBD1
V gene: TRBV7-2
clone size: once
J gene: TRBJ1-3
CDR3 length: 17
CDR3 DNA: TGTGCCAGCAGCTTAGACACAGGGGGTCAGCCCGGAAACACCATATATTTT
CDR3 protein: CASSLDTGGQPGNTIYF

D gene: .
V gene: TRBV6-6
clone size: once
J gene: TRBJ2-7
CDR3 length: 16
CDR3 DNA: TGTGCCAGCAGTTCGACCACGGGGGGCGGGACCTACGAGCAGTACTTC
CDR3 protein: CASSSTTGGGTYEQYF

D gene: .
V gene: TRBV2
clone size: .
J gene: TRBJ2-5
CDR3 length: 14
CDR3 DNA: TGTGCCAGCAGGAGGGAGGCGCAAGAGGAGACCCAGTACTTC
CDR3 protein: CASRREAQEETQYF

D gene: .
V gene: TRBV6-4
clone size: .
J gene: TRBJ2-2
CDR3 length: 13
CDR3 DNA: TGTGCCAGCAGTGTGACAGATGCCGGGGAGCTGTTTTTT
CDR3 protein: CASSVTDAGELFF

D gene: .
V gene: TRBV4-2
clone size: .
J gene: TRBJ2-1
CDR3 length: 15
CDR3 DNA: TGTGCCAGCAGCCAAGATCGAAGGGAGATCCATGAGCAGTTCTTC
CDR3 protein: CASSQDRREIHEQFF

D gene: .
V gene: TRBV14
clone size: .
J gene: TRBJ1-1
CDR3 length: 12
CDR3 DNA: TGTGCCAGCAGCCTATCAGGCACTGAAGCTTTCTTT
CDR3 protein: CASSLSGTEAFF

D gene: .
V gene: TRBV27
clone size: .
J gene: TRBJ2-5
CDR3 length: 15
CDR3 DNA: TGTGCCAGCAGTTTATCTATGGGGGGGCGAGAGACCCAGTACTTC
CDR3 protein: CASSLSMGGRETQYF

D gene: .
V gene: TRBV7-2
clone size: few
J gene: TRBJ1-6
CDR3 length: 15
CDR3 DNA: TGTGCCAGCAGCCAACTCCAGGGGAATAATTCACCCCTCCACTTT
CDR3 protein: CASSQLQGNNSPLHF

D gene: TRBD1
V gene: TRBV5-1
clone size: .
J gene: TRBJ2-1
CDR3 length: 14
CDR3 DNA: TGCGCCAGCAGCCCCGGACAGGATTACAATGAGCAGTTCTTC
CDR3 protein: CASSPGQDYNEQFF

D gene: TRBD1
V gene: TRBV11-3
clone size: .
J gene: TRBJ1-1
CDR3 length: 14
CDR3 DNA: TGTGCCAGCAGCTTAGGGCAGGGGGCTCCTGAAGCTTTCTTT
CDR3 protein: CASSLGQGAPEAFF

D gene: TRBD1
V gene: TRBV6-2/TRBV6-3
clone size: .
J gene: TRBJ1-1
CDR3 length: 13
CDR3 DNA: TGTGCCAGCAGCCGGGACAGGGCTCCTGAAGCTTTCTTT
CDR3 protein: CASSRDRAPEAFF

D gene: .
V gene: TRBV6-1
clone size: .
J gene: TRBJ2-7
CDR3 length: 14
CDR3 DNA: TGTGCCAGCAGCCAGACGGGAAAATCCTACGAGCAGTACTTC
CDR3 protein: CASSQTGKSYEQYF

D gene: .
V gene: TRBV5-1
clone size: .
J gene: TRBJ2-1
CDR3 length: 15
CDR3 DNA: TGCGCCAGCAGCTTGGATCTGGGCATGAACAATGAGCAGTTCTTC
CDR3 protein: CASSLDLGMNNEQFF

D gene: .
V gene: TRBV6-1
clone size: once
J gene: TRBJ1-2
CDR3 length: 13
CDR3 DNA: TGTGCCAGCAGTGAAAGGGGTGACTATGGCTACACCTTC
CDR3 protein: CASSERGDYGYTF

D gene: .
V gene: TRBV5-1
clone size: .
J gene: TRBJ1-4
CDR3 length: 15
CDR3 DNA: TGCGCCAGCAGCTTCTCGGGGTTGCCTAATGAAAAACTGTTTTTT
CDR3 protein: CASSFSGLPNEKLFF

D gene: .
V gene: TRBV5-1
clone size: once
J gene: TRBJ1-1
CDR3 length: 13
CDR3 DNA: TGCGCCAGCAGCTTGGACAACGGACAGCGCGTCCGATTT
CDR3 protein: CASSLDNGQRVRF

D gene: TRBD1
V gene: TRBV14
clone size: .
J gene: TRBJ1-1
CDR3 length: 19
CDR3 DNA: TGTGCCAGCAGCCTTCTTGAGTCTGGGACAGGCGCAATGTCGGGAAAAGCTTTCTTT
CDR3 protein: CASSLLESGTGAMSGKAFF

D gene: .
V gene: TRBV7-9
clone size: few
J gene: TRBJ1-4
CDR3 length: 14
CDR3 DNA: TGTGCCAGCAGCTTAGGGTCGGGGGTCGAAAAACTGTTTTTT
CDR3 protein: CASSLGSGVEKLFF

D gene: .
V gene: TRBV30
clone size: .
J gene: TRBJ1-1
CDR3 length: 13
CDR3 DNA: TGTGCCTGGAGTTCCGGGGATGGCACTGAAGCTTTCTTT
CDR3 protein: CAWSSGDGTEAFF

D gene: .
V gene: TRBV29-1
clone size: .
J gene: TRBJ2-7
CDR3 length: 11
CDR3 DNA: TGCAGCGTCCGACAGCTCTACGAGCAGTACTTC
CDR3 protein: CSVRQLYEQYF

D gene: TRBD1
V gene: TRBV5-4
clone size: .
J gene: TRBJ1-1
CDR3 length: 13
CDR3 DNA: TGTGCCAGCAGTTTACAGGGGGGCACTGAAGCTTTCTTT
CDR3 protein: CASSLQGGTEAFF

D gene: .
V gene: TRBV27
clone size: once
J gene: TRBJ2-2
CDR3 length: 14
CDR3 DNA: TGTGCCAGCAGCTGGGACACAAACACCGGGGAGCTGTTTTTT
CDR3 protein: CASSWDTNTGELFF

D gene: TRBD1
V gene: TRBV9
clone size: few
J gene: TRBJ1-5
CDR3 length: 15
CDR3 DNA: TGTGCCAGCAGCGAAGGACAGGGTCGATATCAGCCCCAGCATTTT
CDR3 protein: CASSEGQGRYQPQHF

D gene: .
V gene: TRBV7-8
clone size: .
J gene: TRBJ2-5
CDR3 length: 14
CDR3 DNA: TGTGCCAGCCGGGACTCTACGGGGTCGACGACCCAGTACTTC
CDR3 protein: CASRDSTGSTTQYF

D gene: TRBD1
V gene: TRBV19
clone size: .
J gene: TRBJ2-7
CDR3 length: 15
CDR3 DNA: TGTGCCAGTAGTATGACCTTCCCGACAGGGTACGAGCAGTACTTC
CDR3 protein: CASSMTFPTGYEQYF

D gene: TRBD2
V gene: TRBV5-4
clone size: once
J gene: TRBJ2-3
CDR3 length: 16
CDR3 DNA: TGTGCCAGCAGCTCGGGACTAGCGGCGAGCACAGATACGCAGTATTTT
CDR3 protein: CASSSGLAASTDTQYF